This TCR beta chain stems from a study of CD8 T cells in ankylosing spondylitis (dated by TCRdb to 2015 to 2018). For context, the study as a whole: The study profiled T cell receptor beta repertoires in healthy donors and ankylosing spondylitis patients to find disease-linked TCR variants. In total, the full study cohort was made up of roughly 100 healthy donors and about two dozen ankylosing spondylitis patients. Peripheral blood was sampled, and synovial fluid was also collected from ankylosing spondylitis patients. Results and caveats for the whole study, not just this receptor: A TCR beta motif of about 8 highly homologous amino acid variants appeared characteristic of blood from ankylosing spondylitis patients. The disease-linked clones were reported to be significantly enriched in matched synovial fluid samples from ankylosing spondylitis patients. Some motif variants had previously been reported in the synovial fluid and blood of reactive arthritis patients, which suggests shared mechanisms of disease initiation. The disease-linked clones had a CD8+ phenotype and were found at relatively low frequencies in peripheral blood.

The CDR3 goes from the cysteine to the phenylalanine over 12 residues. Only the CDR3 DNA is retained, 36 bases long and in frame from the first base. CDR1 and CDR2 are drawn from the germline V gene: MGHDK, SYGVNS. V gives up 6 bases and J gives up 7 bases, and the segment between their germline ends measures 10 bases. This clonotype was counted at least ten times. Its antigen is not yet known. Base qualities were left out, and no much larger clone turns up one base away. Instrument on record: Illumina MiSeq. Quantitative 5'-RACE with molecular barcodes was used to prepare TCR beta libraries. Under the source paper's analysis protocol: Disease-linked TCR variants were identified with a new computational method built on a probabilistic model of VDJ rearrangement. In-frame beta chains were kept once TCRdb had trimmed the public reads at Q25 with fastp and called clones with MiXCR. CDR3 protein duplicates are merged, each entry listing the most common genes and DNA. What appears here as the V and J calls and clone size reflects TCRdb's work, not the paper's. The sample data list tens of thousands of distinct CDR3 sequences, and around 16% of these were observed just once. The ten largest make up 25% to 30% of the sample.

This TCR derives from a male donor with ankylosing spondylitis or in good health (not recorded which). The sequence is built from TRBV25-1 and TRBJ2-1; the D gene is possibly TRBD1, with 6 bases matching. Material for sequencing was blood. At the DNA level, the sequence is TGTGCCAGCAGGGGCACAGGGAATGAGCAGTTCTTC. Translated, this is CASRGTGNEQFF.